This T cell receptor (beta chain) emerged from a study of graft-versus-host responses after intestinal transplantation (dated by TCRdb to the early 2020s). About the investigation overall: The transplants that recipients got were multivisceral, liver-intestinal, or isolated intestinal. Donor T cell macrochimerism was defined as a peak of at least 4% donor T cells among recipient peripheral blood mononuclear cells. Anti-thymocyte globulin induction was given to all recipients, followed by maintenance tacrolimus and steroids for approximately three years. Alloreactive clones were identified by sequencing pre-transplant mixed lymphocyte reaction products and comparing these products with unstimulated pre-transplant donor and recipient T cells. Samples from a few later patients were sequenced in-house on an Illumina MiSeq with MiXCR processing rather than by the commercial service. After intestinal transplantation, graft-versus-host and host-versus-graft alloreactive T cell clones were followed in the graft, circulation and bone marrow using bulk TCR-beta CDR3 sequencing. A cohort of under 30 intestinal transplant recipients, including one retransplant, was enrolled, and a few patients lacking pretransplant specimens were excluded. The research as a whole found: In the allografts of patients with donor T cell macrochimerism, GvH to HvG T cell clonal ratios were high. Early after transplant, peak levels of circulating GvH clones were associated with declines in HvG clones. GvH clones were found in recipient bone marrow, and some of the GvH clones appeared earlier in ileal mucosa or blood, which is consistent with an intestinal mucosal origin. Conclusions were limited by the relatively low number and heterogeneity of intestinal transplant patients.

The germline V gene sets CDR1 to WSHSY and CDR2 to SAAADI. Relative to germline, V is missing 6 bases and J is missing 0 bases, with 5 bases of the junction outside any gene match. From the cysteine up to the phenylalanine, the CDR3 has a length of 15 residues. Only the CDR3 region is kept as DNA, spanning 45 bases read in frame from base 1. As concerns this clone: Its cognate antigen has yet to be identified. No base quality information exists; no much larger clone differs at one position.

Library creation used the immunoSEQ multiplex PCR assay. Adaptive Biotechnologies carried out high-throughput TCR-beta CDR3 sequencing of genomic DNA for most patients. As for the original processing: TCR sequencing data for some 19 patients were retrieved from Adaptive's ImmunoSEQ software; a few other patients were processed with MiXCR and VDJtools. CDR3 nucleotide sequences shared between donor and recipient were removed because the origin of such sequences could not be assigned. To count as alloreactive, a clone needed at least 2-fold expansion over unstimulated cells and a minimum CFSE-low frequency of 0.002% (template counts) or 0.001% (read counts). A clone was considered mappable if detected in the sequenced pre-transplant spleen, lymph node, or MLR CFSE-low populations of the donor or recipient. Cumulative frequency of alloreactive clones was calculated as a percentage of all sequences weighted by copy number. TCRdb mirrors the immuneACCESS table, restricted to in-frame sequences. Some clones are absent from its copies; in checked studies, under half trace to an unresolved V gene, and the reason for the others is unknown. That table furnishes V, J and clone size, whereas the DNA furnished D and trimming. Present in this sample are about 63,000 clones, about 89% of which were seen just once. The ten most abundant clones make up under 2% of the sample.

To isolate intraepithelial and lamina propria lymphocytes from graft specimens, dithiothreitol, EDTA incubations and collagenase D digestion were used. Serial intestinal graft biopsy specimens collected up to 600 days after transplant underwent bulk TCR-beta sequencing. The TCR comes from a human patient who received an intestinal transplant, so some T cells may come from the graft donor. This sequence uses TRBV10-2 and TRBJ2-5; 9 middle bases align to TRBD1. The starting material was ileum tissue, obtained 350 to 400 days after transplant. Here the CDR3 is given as CASSGQGNHQETQYF. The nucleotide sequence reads TGCGCCAGCAGCGGACAGGGGAACCACCAAGAGACCCAGTACTTC.